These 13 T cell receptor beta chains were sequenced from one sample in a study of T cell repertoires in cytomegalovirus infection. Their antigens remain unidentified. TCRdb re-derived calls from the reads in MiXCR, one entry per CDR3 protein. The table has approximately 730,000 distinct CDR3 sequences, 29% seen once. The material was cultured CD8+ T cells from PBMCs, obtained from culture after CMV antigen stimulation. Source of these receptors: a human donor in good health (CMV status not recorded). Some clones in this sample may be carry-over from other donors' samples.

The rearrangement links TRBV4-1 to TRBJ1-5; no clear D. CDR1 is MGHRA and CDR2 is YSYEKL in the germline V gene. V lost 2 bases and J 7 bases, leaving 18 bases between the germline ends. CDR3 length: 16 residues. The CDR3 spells CASSQYLGRARQPQHF. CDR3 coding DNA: TGCGCCAGCAGCCAATATTTGGGGAGGGCTCGGCAGCCCCAGCATTTT.

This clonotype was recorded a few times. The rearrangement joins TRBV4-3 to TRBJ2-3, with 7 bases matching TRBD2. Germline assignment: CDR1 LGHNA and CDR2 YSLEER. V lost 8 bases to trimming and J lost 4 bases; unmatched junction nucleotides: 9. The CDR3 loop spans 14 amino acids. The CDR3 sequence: CASRTSRGADTQYF. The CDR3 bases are TGCGCCAGCCGCACTAGCCGGGGGGCAGATACGCAGTATTTT.

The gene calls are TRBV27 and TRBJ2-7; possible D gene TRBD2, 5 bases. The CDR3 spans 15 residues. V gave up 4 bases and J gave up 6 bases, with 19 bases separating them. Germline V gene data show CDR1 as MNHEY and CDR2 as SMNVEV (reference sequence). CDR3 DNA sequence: TGTGCCAGCAGTTCCCGTAGGGTGAGGGTTAGCGAGCAGTACTTC. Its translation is CASSSRRVRVSEQYF.

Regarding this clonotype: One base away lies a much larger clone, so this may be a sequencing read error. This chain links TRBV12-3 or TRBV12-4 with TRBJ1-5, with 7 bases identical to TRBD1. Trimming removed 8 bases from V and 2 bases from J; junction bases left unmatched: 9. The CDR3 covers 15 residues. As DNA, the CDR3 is TGTGCCAGCCCTTCAGGGGGAGGGGGCAATCAGCCCCAGCATTTT. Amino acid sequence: CASPSGGGGNQPQHF.

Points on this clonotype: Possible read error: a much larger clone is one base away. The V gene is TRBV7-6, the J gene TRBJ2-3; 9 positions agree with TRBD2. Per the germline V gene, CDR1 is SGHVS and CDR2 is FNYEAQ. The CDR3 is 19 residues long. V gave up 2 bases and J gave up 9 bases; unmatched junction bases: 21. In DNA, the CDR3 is TGTGCCAGCAGCTTAAAAACCCTAGGAAGCGGGGGGACGCCCGACACGCAGTATTTT. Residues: CASSLKTLGSGGTPDTQYF.

CDR3 in DNA: TGTGCCAGCAGCTATTCTTCACTAGATACGCAGTATTTT. Protein sequence: CASSYSSLDTQYF. This sequence joins TRBV7-8 and TRBJ2-3; D is unresolved. V was cut by 4 bases and J by 5 bases, with 10 bases left in between. The CDR3 is made up of 13 amino acids. Germline V gives CDR1 SGHVS, CDR2 FQNEAQ.

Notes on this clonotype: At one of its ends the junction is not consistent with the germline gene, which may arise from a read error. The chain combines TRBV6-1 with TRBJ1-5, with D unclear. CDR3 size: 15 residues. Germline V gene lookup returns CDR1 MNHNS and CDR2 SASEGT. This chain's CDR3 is CVSSRTLPSNQPQHF. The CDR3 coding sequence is TGTGTCAGCAGTCGTACTTTACCCTCTAATCAGCCCCAGCATTTT.

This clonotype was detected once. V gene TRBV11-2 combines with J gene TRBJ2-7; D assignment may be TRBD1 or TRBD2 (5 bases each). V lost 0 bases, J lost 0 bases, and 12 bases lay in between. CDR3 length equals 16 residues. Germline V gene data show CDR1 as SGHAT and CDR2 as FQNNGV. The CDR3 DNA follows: TGTGCCAGCAGCTTAGACGGGGCTTCAGGCTCCTACGAGCAGTACTTC. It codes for CASSLDGASGSYEQYF. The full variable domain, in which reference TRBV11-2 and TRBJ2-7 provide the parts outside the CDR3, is EAGVAQSPRYKIIEKRQSVAFWCNPISGHATLYWYQQILGQGPKLLIQFQNNGVVDDSQLPKDRFSAERLKGVDSTLKIQPAKLEDSAVYLCASSLDGASGSYEQYFGPGTRLTVT.

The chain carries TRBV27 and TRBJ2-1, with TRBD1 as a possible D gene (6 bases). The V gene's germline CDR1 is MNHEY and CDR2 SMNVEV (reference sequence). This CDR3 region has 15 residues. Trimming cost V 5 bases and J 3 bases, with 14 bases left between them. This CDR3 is CASSPPYRVYNEQFF. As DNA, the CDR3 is TGTGCCAGCAGTCCCCCCTACAGGGTCTACAATGAGCAGTTCTTC.

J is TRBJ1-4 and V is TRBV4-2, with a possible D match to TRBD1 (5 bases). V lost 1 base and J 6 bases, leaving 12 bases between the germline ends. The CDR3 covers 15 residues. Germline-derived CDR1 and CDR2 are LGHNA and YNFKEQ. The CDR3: CASSQGGRAYEKLFF. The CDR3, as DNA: TGTGCCAGCAGCCAAGGGGGCAGGGCATATGAAAAACTGTTTTTT.

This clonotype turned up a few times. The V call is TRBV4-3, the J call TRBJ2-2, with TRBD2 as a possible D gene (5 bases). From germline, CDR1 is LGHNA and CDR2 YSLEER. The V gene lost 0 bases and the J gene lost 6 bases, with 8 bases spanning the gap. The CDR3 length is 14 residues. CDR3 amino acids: CASSQDTGSGELFF. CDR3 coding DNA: TGCGCCAGCAGCCAAGATACGGGGTCCGGGGAGCTGTTTTTT.

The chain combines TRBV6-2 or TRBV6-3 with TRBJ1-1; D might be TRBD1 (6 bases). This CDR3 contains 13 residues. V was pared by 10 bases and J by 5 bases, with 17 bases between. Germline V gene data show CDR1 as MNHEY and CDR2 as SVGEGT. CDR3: CATTGLGGTEAFF. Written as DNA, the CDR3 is TGTGCCACCACTGGGTTAGGGGGGACTGAAGCTTTCTTT.

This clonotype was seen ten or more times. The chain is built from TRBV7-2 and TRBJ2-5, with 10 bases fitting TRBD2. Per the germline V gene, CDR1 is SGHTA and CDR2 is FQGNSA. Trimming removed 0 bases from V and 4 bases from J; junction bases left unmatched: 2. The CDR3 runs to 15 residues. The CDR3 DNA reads TGTGCCAGCAGCTTAGCTGTAGCGGGGGGAGAGACCCAGTACTTC. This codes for CASSLAVAGGETQYF. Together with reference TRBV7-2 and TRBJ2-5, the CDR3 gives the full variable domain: GAGVSQSPSNKVTEKGKDVELRCDPISGHTALYWYRQSLGQGLEFLIYFQGNSAPDKSGLPSDRFSAERTGGSVSTLTIQRTQQEDSAVYLCASSLAVAGGETQYFGPGTRLLVL.